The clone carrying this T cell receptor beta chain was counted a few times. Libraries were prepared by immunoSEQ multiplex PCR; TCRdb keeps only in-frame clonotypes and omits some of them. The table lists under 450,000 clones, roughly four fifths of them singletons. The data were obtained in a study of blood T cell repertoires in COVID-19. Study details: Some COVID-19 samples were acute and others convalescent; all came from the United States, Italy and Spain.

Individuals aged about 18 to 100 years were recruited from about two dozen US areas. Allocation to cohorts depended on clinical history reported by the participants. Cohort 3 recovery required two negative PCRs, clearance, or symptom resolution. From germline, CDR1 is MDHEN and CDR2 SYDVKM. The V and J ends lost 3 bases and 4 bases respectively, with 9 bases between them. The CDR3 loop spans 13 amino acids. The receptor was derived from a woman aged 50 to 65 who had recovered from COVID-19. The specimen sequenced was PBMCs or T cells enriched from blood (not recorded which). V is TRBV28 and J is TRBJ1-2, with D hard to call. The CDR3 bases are TGTGCCAGCAGTTTTGGCAGATCCTATGGCTACACCTTC. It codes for CASSFGRSYGYTF.